The entry below describes one T cell receptor (beta chain). Its antigen is unidentified. This specimen belongs to a study of cytomegalovirus exposure and HLA in healthy donors. Findings and limits, study-wide: In a later analysis, donors in an Asian-associated ancestry cluster reportedly had fewer N-insertions in productive TCRs than the cohort mean. 164 TCR beta chains were listed as cytomegalovirus-associated. Links to common viral pathogens appeared, in a later analysis, for several of the most significant clusters.

This CDR3 is built from 13 residues. V lost 0 bases to trimming and J lost 4 bases, with 7 bases between them. Germline V gene lookup returns CDR1 SGDLS and CDR2 YYNGEE. The PCR had 60 Vbeta and 13 Jbeta primers. Using immunoSEQ multiplex PCR, the repertoire was profiled, and TCRdb retains in-frame clones only, with some absent. In the table there are around 190,000 clones, roughly 72% of which are singletons. What was sequenced was PBMCs. This TCR was sampled from a man aged 30 to 39 in good health and CMV-seronegative. The V gene is TRBV9, the J gene TRBJ1-1; D remains ambiguous. The CDR3 spells CASSVELSTEAFF. The CDR3 DNA reads as TGTGCCAGCAGCGTAGAATTGAGCACTGAAGCTTTCTTT.